This T cell receptor (beta chain) was identified during a study of identical twins' blood T cells. The CDR3 loop spans 15 amino acids. V shed 4 bases and J 10 bases; nucleotides not matched to a gene: 13. Germline V gene lookup returns CDR1 SGDLS and CDR2 YYNGEE. This clonotype was detected only a few times. Both ends of each TCR cDNA library bore sample-specific barcodes. TCRdb itself ran the 5' RACE reads through MiXCR, one entry per CDR3 protein. The sample carries hundreds of thousands of distinct CDR3 sequences, roughly 31% recorded once. The sequence was obtained from a woman aged 18-55 years in good health. The chain has TRBV9 and TRBJ2-1, with 8 bases that match TRBD1. The sample was PBMCs. The CDR3 loop reads CASSRPGQGKVEQFF. As DNA, the CDR3 is TGTGCCAGCAGCCGCCCTGGACAGGGAAAAGTGGAGCAGTTCTTC.